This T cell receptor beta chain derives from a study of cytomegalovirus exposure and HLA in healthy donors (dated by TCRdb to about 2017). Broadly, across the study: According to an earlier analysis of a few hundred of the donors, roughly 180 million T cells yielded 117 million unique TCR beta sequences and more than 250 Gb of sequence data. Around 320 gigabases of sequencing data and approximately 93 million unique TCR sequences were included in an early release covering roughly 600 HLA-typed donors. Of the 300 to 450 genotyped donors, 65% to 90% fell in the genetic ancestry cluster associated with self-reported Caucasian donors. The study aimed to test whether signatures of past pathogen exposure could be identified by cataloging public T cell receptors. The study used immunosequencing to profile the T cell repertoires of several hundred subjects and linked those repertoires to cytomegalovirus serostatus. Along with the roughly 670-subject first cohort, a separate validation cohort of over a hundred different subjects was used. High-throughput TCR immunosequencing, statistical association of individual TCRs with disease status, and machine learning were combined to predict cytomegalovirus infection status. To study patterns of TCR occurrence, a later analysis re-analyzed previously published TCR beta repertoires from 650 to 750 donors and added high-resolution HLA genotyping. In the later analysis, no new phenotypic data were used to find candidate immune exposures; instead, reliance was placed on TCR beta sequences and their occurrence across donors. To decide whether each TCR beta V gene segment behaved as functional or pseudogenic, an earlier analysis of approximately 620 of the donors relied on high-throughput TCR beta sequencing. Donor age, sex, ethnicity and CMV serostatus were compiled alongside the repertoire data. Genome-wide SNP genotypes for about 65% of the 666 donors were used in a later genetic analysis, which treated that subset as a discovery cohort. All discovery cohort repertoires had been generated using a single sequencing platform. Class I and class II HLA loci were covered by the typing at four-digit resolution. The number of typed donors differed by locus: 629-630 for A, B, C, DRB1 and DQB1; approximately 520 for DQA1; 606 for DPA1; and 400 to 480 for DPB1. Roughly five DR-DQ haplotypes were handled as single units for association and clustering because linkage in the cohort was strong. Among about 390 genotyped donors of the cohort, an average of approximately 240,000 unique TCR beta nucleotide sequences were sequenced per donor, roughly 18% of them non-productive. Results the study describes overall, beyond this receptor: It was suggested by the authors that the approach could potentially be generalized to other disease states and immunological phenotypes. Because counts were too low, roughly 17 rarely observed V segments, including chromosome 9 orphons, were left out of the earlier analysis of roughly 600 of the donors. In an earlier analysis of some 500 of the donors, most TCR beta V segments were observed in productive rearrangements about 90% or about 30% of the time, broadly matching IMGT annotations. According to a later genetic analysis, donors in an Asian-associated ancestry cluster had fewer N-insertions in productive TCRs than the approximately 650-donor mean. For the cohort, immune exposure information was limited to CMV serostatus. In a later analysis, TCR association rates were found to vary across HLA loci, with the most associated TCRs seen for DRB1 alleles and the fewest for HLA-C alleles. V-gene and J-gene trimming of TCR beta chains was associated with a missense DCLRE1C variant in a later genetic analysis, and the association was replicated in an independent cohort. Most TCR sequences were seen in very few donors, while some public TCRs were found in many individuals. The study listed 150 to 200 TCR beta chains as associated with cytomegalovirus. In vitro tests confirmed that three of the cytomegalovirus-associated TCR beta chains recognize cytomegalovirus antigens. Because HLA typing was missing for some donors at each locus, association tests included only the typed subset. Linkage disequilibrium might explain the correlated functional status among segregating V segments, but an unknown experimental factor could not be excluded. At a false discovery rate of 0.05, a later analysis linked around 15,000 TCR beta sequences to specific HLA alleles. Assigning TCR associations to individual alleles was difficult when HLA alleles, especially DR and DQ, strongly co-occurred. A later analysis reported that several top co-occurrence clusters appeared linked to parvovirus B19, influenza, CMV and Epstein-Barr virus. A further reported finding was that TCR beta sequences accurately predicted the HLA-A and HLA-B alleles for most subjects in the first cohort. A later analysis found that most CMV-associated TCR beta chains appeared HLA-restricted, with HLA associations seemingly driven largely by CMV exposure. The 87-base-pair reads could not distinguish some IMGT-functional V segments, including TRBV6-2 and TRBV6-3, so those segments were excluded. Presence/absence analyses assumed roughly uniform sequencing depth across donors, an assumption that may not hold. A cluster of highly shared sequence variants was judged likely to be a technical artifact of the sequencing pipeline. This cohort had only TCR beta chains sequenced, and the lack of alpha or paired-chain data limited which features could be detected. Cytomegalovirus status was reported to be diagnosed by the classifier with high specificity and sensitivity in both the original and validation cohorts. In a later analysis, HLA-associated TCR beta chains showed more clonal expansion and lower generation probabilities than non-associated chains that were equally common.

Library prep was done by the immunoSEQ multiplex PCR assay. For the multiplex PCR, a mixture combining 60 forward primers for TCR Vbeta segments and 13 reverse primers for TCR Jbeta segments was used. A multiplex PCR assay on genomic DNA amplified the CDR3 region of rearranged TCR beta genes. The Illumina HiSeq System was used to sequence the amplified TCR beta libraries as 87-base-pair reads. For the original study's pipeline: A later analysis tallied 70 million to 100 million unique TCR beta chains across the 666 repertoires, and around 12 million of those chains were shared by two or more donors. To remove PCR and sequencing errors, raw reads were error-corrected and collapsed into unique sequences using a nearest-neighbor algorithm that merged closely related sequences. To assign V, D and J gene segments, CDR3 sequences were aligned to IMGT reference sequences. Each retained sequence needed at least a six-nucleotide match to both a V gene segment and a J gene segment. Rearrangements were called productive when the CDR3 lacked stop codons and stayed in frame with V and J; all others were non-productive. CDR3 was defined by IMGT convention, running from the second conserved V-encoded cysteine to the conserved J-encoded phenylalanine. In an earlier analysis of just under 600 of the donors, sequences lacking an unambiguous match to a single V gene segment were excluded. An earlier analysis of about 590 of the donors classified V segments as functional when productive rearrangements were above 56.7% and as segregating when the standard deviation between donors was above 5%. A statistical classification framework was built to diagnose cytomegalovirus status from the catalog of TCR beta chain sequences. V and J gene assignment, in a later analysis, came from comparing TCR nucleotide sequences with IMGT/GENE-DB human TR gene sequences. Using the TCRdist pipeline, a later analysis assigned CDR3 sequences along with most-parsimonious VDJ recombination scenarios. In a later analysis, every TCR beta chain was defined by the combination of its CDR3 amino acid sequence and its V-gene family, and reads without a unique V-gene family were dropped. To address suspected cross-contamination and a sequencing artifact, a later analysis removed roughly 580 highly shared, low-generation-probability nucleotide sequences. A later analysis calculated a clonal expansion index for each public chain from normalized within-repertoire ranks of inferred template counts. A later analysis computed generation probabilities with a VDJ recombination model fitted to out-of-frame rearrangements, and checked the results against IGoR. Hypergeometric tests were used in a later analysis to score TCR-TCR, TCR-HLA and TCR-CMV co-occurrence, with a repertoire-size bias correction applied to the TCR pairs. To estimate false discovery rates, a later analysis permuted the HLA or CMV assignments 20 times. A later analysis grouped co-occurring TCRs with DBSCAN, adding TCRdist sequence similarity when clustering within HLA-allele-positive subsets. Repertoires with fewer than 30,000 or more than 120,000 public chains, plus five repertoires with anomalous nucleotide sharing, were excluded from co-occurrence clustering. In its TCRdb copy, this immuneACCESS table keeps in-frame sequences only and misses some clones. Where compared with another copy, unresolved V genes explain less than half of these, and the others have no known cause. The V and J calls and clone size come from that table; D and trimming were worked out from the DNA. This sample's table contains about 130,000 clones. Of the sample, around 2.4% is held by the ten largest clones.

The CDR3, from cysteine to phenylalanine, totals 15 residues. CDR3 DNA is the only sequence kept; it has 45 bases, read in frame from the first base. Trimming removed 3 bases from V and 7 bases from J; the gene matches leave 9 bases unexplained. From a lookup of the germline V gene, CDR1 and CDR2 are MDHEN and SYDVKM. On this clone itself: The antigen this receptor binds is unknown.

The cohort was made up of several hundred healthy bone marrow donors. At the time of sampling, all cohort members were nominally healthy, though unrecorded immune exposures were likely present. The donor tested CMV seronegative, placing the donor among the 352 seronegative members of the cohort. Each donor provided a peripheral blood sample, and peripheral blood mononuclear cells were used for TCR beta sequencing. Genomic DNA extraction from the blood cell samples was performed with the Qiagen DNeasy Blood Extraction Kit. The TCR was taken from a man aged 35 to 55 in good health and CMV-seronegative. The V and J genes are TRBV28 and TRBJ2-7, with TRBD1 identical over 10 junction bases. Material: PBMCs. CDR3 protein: CASSFRDRGRGEQYF. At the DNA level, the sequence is TGTGCCAGCAGTTTCCGAGACAGGGGGCGTGGAGAGCAGTACTTC.